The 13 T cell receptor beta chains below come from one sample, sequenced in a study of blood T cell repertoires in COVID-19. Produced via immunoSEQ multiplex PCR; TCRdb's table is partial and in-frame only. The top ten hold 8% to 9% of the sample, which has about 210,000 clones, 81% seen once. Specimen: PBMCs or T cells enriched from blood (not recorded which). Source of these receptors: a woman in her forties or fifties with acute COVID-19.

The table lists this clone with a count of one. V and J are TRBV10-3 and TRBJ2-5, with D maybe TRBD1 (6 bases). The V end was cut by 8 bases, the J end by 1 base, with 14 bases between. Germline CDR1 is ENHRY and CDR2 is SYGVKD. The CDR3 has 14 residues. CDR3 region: CAIGLTGTQETQYF. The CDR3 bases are TGTGCCATCGGATTGACAGGTACCCAAGAGACCCAGTACTTC.

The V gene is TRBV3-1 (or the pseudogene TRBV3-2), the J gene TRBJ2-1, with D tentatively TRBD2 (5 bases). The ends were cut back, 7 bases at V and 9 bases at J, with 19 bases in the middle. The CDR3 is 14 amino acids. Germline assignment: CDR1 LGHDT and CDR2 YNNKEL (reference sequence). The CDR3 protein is CASTPDFSTSEQFF. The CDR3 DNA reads TGTGCCAGCACCCCGGACTTCTCTACAAGTGAGCAGTTCTTC.

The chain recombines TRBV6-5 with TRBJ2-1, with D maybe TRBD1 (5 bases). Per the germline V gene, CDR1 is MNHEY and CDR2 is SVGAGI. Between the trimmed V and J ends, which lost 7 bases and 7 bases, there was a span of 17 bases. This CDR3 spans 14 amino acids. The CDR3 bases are TGTGCCAGCAAGGGGTCCTATTCACGGAATGAGCAGTTCTTC. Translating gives CASKGSYSRNEQFF.

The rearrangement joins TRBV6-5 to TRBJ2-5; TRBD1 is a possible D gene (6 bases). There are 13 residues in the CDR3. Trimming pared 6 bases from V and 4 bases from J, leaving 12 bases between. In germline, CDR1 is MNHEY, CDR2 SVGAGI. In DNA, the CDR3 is TGTGCCAGCAGGAAAGGACAGCGAGAGACCCAGTACTTC. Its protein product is CASRKGQRETQYF.

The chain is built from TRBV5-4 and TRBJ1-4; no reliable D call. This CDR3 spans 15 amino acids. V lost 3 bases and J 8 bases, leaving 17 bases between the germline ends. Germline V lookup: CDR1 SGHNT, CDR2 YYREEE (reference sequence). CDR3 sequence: CASSSDGGGWEKLFF. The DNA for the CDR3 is TGTGCCAGCAGCTCGGATGGCGGTGGCTGGGAAAAACTGTTTTTT.

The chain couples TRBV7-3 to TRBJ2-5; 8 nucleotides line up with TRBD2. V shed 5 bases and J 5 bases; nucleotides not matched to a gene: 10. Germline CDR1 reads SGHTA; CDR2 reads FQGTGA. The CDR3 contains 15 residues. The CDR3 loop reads CASSPSGSRGETQYF. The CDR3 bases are TGTGCCAGCAGCCCAAGCGGGAGTCGAGGGGAGACCCAGTACTTC.

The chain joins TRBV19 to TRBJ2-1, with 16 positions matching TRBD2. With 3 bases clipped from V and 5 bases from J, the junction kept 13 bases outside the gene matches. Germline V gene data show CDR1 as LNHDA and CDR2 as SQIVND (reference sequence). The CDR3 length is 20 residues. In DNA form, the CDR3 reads TGTGCCAGTAGTATTGCCGGGACTAGCGGGGGGGCACTAAGGGACAATGAGCAGTTCTTC. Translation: CASSIAGTSGGALRDNEQFF.

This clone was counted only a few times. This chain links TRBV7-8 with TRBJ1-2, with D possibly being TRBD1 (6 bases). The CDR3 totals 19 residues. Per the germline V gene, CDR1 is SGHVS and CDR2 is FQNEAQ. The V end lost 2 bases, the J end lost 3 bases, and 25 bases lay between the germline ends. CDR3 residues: CASSLSGGERGFVDYGYTF. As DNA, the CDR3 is TGTGCCAGCAGCTTAAGTGGGGGCGAAAGGGGGTTCGTAGACTATGGCTACACCTTC.

CDR3 residues: CASSKNSRTGGEQYF. The CDR3, as DNA: TGTGCCAGCAGCAAAAACTCTAGGACAGGGGGGGAGCAGTACTTC. This chain links TRBV21-1 with TRBJ2-7; the D call TRBD1 from the table was never checked on the DNA. TRBV21-1 is classified as a pseudogene. The CDR3 covers 15 residues.

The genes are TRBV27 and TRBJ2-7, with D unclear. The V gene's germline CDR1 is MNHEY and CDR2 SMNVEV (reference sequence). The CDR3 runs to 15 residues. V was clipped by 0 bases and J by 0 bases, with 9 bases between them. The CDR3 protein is CASSLSGSFSYEQYF. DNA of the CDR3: TGTGCCAGCAGTTTATCGGGTAGCTTCTCCTACGAGCAGTACTTC.

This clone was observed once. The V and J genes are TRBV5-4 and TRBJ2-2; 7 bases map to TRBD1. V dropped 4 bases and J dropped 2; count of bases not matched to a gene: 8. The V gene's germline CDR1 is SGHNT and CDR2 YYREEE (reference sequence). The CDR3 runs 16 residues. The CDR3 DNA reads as TGTGCCAGCAGCCCCGGGGACAGCCGAAACACCGGGGAGCTGTTTTTT. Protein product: CASSPGDSRNTGELFF.

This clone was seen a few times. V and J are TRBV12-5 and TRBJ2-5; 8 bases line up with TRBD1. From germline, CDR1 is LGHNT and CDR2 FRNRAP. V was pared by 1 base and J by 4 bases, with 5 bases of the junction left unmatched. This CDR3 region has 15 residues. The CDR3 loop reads CASGLDGQGRETQYF. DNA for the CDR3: TGTGCTAGTGGTTTGGACGGACAGGGAAGAGAGACCCAGTACTTC.

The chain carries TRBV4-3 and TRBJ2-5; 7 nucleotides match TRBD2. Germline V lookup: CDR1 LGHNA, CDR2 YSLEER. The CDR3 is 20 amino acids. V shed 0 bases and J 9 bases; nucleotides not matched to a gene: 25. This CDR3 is CASSQDRQRRQTSARWAQYF. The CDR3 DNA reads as TGCGCCAGCAGCCAAGATCGTCAGCGGAGGCAAACTAGCGCCCGATGGGCCCAGTACTTC.